This T cell receptor (beta chain) stems from a study of technical replicates of blood from four donors. Profiling relied on immunoSEQ multiplex PCR, and the TCRdb table lists in-frame clones only, not all of them. Of roughly 79,000 clones in the sample, roughly 77% were seen once. CDR3 length equals 10 residues. Looked up from germline, CDR1 is MNHEY and CDR2 is SVGAGI. Trimming cost V 6 bases and J 7 bases, with 6 bases left between them. The chain employs TRBV6-5 and TRBJ1-2, with D maybe TRBD1 (5 bases). The sequenced sample was PBMCs. This receptor was identified in a human donor in good health. Some clones in this sample may be carry-over from other donors' samples. CDR3 region: CASRDIGYTF. Here the CDR3 DNA reads TGTGCCAGCAGGGACATTGGCTACACCTTC.